The clone carrying this T cell receptor (beta chain) was seen only a few times. Unique molecular identifiers were used to barcode this TCRbeta library. TCRdb reanalysed the PCR reads using MiXCR and keeps one entry per CDR3 protein. Among around 500,000 distinct CDR3 sequences listed, around 12% were seen once. The sample is drawn from a study of T-cell reconstitution after alpha-beta-depleted transplantation in children. Trimming shortened V by 0 bases and J by 0 bases, and 16 bases separated the two germline ends. This CDR3 has 18 amino acids. Sequencing used PBMCs from the stem cell graft donor, obtained from the stem cell graft. V usage is TRBV12-3 or TRBV12-4 and J usage is TRBJ2-3; D may be TRBD1 (6 bases). The sequence derives from a human donor who donated a stem cell graft to a child with combined immunodeficiency. As DNA, the CDR3 is TGTGCCAGCAGTTTAGCGTTTTCAGGGGTCCTTAGCACAGATACGCAGTATTTT. It is translated as CASSLAFSGVLSTDTQYF.